This entry lists 32 T cell receptor beta chains sequenced from one sample in a study of blood T cell repertoires in COVID-19. Using immunoSEQ multiplex PCR, the repertoire was profiled, and TCRdb retains in-frame clones only, with some absent. Counted here are about 280,000 clones, 90% occurring once; the ten biggest clones make up 1.7%. Sequencing was carried out using PBMCs or T cells enriched from blood (not recorded which). The receptors shown here come from a young woman with acute COVID-19.

This sequence joins TRBV5-1 and TRBJ2-1, with 9 bases lining up with TRBD2. CDR3 length: 17 residues. CDR1 is SGHRS and CDR2 is YFSETQ in the germline V gene. After removal of 4 bases from V and 4 bases from J, the junction contained 12 bases not matched to a gene. The CDR3 DNA is TGCGCCAGCAGCCCCTCTAGCTTAGCGGGAGCGTACAATGAGCAGTTCTTC. Amino acid sequence: CASSPSSLAGAYNEQFF.

The chain employs TRBV12-5 and TRBJ2-1; 7 bases map to TRBD1. V was clipped by 6 bases and J by 8 bases; unmatched bases: 4. The CDR3 length is 12 residues. Germline V gene sequence: CDR1 LGHNT, CDR2 FRNRAP. The CDR3 loop reads CASGKGGYEQFF. In DNA, the CDR3 is TGTGCTAGTGGCAAAGGGGGCTATGAGCAGTTCTTC.

The chain couples TRBV11-3 to TRBJ2-3, with 9 bases fitting TRBD1. The germline V gene has CDR1 SGHNT and CDR2 YENEEA. V lost 5 bases, J lost 3 bases, and 6 bases stayed unmatched. The CDR3 spans 15 residues. CDR3 loop: CASSPGQGITDTQYF. The CDR3 bases are TGTGCCAGCAGCCCAGGACAGGGGATAACAGATACGCAGTATTTT.

The chain is built from TRBV5-1 and TRBJ2-3; 10 nucleotides line up with TRBD2. V was clipped by 4 bases and J by 6 bases; unmatched bases: 11. From germline, CDR1 is SGHRS and CDR2 YFSETQ. The CDR3 is 16 residues long. The CDR3 region is CASSIRAGGPPDTQYF. DNA for the CDR3: TGCGCCAGCAGCATTAGAGCGGGAGGGCCGCCGGATACGCAGTATTTT.

V gene TRBV12-5 combines with J gene TRBJ1-2; weak D call: TRBD1 (6 bases). CDR1 LGHNT and CDR2 FRNRAP come from the germline V gene. CDR3 length: 20 residues. The V and J ends lost 0 bases and 4 bases respectively, with 27 bases between them. The CDR3 here is CASGLVLSRGRVVPGYGYTF. CDR3 nucleotide sequence: TGTGCTAGTGGTTTGGTACTTAGCAGGGGCAGGGTGGTTCCTGGCTATGGCTACACCTTC.

CDR3 protein: CASPGQGLGDTQYF. CDR3 in DNA: TGTGCCAGCCCAGGACAGGGCCTAGGCGATACGCAGTATTTT. J is TRBJ2-3 and V is TRBV2; 8 bases fit TRBD1. V was clipped by 8 bases and J by 6 bases; unmatched bases: 10. Germline V CDR1 and CDR2: SNHLY, FYNNEI. The length of the CDR3 is 14 residues. Combining the CDR3 with reference TRBV2 and TRBJ2-3 gives the whole variable domain EPEVTQTPSHQVTQMGQEVILRCVPISNHLYFYWYRQILGQKVEFLVSFYNNEISEKSEIFDDQFSVERPDGSNFTLKIRSTKLEDSAMYFCASPGQGLGDTQYFGPGTRLTVL.

The chain joins TRBV19 to TRBJ1-2, with 8 bases that match TRBD1. The trim removed 5 bases at V and 10 bases at J, leaving 6 bases unmatched. Germline V gene lookup returns CDR1 LNHDA and CDR2 SQIVND (reference sequence). The CDR3 consists of 12 residues. CDR3 sequence (DNA): TGTGCCAGTAGTGCACCGGGACAGGTCTACACCTTC. Translating it yields CASSAPGQVYTF. Complete variable domain (other parts from reference TRBV19 and TRBJ1-2): DGGITQSPKYLFRKEGQNVTLSCEQNLNHDAMYWYRQDPGQGLRLIYYSQIVNDFQKGDIAEGYSVSREKKESFPLTVTSAQKNPTAFYLCASSAPGQVYTFGSGTRLTVV.

This chain connects TRBV18 to TRBJ1-1; D unclear. The germline CDR1 and CDR2 sequences are KGHSH and LQKENI. The CDR3 has 17 residues. The V end lost 4 bases, the J end lost 0 bases, and 18 bases lay between the germline ends. The CDR3 region has the DNA TGTGCCAGCTCACTACCGGCCTCACGCGGGATGAACACTGAAGCTTTCTTT. Encoded protein: CASSLPASRGMNTEAFF.

The chain links TRBV6-5 to TRBJ2-7, with 8 bases lining up with TRBD1. The CDR3 covers 15 residues. CDR1 is MNHEY and CDR2 is SVGAGI in the germline V gene. Losses at the gene ends were 6 bases for V and 12 bases for J; bases not matched to a gene: 19. The CDR3 nucleotides read TGTGCCAGCAGCCCGGACAGGGCGAGTCGGAACGACCGGTACTTC. Protein product: CASSPDRASRNDRYF.

The chain carries TRBV7-3 and TRBJ2-1; TRBD2 aligns across 13 bases. The CDR3 is 15 amino acids. The germline V gene encodes CDR1 SGHTA and CDR2 FQGTGA. V shed 4 bases, J shed 5 bases, and the junction held 2 bases outside the gene matches. The CDR3 nucleotides are TGTGCCAGCAGCTCCGGGACTAGCGGGAACAATGAGCAGTTCTTC. Protein sequence: CASSSGTSGNNEQFF.

CDR3 sequence: CASSGLAGGSYEQYF. The CDR3 nucleotides are TGTGCCAGCAGCGGATTAGCGGGGGGCTCCTACGAGCAGTACTTC. V usage is TRBV14 and J usage is TRBJ2-7; 10 bases agree with TRBD2. Trimming at V came to 5 bases and at J to 0 bases, leaving 4 bases not matched to a gene. The germline V gene has CDR1 SGHDN and CDR2 FVKESK. This CDR3 region has 15 residues.

The chain employs TRBV13 and TRBJ2-2, with D tentatively TRBD2 (5 bases). The CDR3 runs 17 residues. V was trimmed by 5 bases and J by 1 base, leaving 17 bases between them. Germline CDR1 reads PRHDT; CDR2 reads FYEKMQ (reference sequence). The CDR3 DNA reads as TGTGCCAGCAGCCACACGAGAAGAGGGTTGAACACCGGGGAGCTGTTTTTT. Translated, it gives CASSHTRRGLNTGELFF.

As for this clone: The germline gene is not matched at one end of the junction; a read error may be the cause. In DNA, the CDR3 is TGCAGCGCTGAAAGCAGGGGTGCCCGTGGCACTGAAGCTTTCTTT. Protein: CSAESRGARGTEAFF. The V gene is TRBV29-1, the J gene TRBJ1-1, with D maybe TRBD1 (6 bases). The CDR3 has 15 amino acids. CDR1 is SQVTM, CDR2 ANQGSEA, per germline. Full variable domain (outside the CDR3, taken from reference TRBV29-1 and TRBJ1-1): SAVISQKPSRDICQRGTSLTIQCQVDSQVTMMFWYRQQPGQSLTLIATANQGSEATYESGFVIDKFPISRPNLTFSTLTVSNMSPEDSSIYLCSAESRGARGTEAFFGQGTRLTVV.

The gene calls are TRBV7-6 and TRBJ2-7; no clear D gene. Germline CDR1 reads SGHVS; CDR2 reads FNYEAQ. V lost 1 base, J lost 3 bases, and 7 bases lay in between. The CDR3 covers 13 residues. The CDR3 is CASSLGAFYEQYF. The DNA of the CDR3 is TGTGCCAGCAGCTTAGGGGCCTTCTACGAGCAGTACTTC.

J is TRBJ1-1 and V is TRBV10-2; D gene uncertain. Trimming left V 4 bases short and J 4 bases short, with 19 bases between. The CDR3 length is 16 residues. Per the germline V gene, CDR1 is WSHSY and CDR2 is SAAADI. CDR3 residues: CASSGAAFVGSTEAFF. The CDR3 DNA is TGCGCCAGCAGTGGGGCTGCTTTTGTGGGGAGCACTGAAGCTTTCTTT.

The chain has TRBV29-1 and TRBJ2-1; possible D gene TRBD2, 7 bases. The CDR3 is made up of 14 amino acids. V was shortened by 0 bases and J by 2 bases, with 8 bases between the two germline ends. Germline V gene lookup returns CDR1 SQVTM and CDR2 ANQGSEA. CDR3 in DNA: TGCAGCGTTGAAGAAGGGGGGGCCTACAATGAGCAGTTCTTC. Amino acids: CSVEEGGAYNEQFF.

This sequence joins TRBV3-1 (or the pseudogene TRBV3-2) and TRBJ2-1, with TRBD2 as a possible D gene (5 bases). The CDR3 has 17 residues. The ends were cut back, 4 bases at V and 0 bases at J, with 16 bases in the middle. Per the germline V gene, CDR1 is LGHDT and CDR2 is YNNKEL (reference sequence). The CDR3 here is CASSLSVGGHSYNEQFF. DNA for the CDR3: TGTGCCAGCAGCCTTTCGGTGGGCGGGCACTCCTACAATGAGCAGTTCTTC.

The rearrangement joins TRBV4-1 to TRBJ2-7, with D uncertain. Trimming took off 0 bases at V and 4 bases at J, with 13 bases between the two ends. The CDR3 covers 15 residues. Germline V gene sequence: CDR1 MGHRA, CDR2 YSYEKL. The CDR3 sequence is CASSQDWRLKYEQYF. The CDR3 DNA is TGCGCCAGCAGCCAAGATTGGCGACTTAAATACGAGCAGTACTTC.

The genes are TRBV19 and TRBJ1-2, with 7 bases matching TRBD1. The junction had 11 bases not matched to a gene; V was cut back by 3 bases and J by 1 base. This CDR3 has 17 amino acids. CDR1 and CDR2 (germline): LNHDA, SQIVND (reference sequence). The CDR3 DNA reads as TGTGCCAGTAGTATCAAAGTGGTGGACAGGCGTAACTATGGCTACACCTTC. Translation: CASSIKVVDRRNYGYTF. Using reference TRBV19 and TRBJ1-2 for the parts outside the CDR3, the full variable domain is DGGITQSPKYLFRKEGQNVTLSCEQNLNHDAMYWYRQDPGQGLRLIYYSQIVNDFQKGDIAEGYSVSREKKESFPLTVTSAQKNPTAFYLCASSIKVVDRRNYGYTFGSGTRLTVV.

The chain joins TRBV24-1 to TRBJ2-7, with TRBD2 matching over 10 bases. From germline, CDR1 is KGHDR and CDR2 SFDVKD. This CDR3 comprises 15 residues. Trimming took 7 bases from V and 3 from J; bases not matched to a gene: 8. CDR3 sequence: CATSSSTSGIYEQYF. The CDR3 DNA reads as TGTGCCACCAGCTCCAGCACTAGCGGGATCTACGAGCAGTACTTC.

The chain employs TRBV5-1 and TRBJ1-5; 9 nucleotides line up with TRBD1. CDR1 and CDR2 (germline): SGHRS, YFSETQ. The CDR3 spans 14 residues. The trim removed 4 bases at V and 6 bases at J, leaving 5 bases unmatched. The DNA of the CDR3 is TGCGCCAGCAGCATCGGGACAGGGACTCAGCCCCAGCATTTT. This translates into CASSIGTGTQPQHF.

This clone was observed many times. The chain recombines TRBV7-6 with TRBJ1-3; D not certain. CDR1 is SGHVS, CDR2 FNYEAQ, per germline. There are 16 residues in the CDR3. Trimming took off 1 base at V and 0 bases at J, with 10 bases between the two ends. The CDR3 nucleotides are TGTGCCAGCAGCTTAGTACAGTTGAGCTCTGGAAACACCATATATTTT. Residues: CASSLVQLSSGNTIYF.

This clone has a single count. The chain uses TRBV6-1 and TRBJ1-5; the D gene is possibly TRBD1 (5 bases). Trimming stripped 2 bases from V and 3 bases from J, with 8 bases between. This CDR3 region has 14 residues. CDR1 is MNHNS and CDR2 is SASEGT in the germline V gene. CDR3 sequence: CASSEQGPNQPQHF. Here the CDR3 DNA reads TGTGCCAGCAGTGAACAGGGCCCCAATCAGCCCCAGCATTTT.

This clone was detected once. The V and J genes are TRBV9 and TRBJ1-1; perhaps TRBD1 as D (6 bases). The V gene's germline CDR1 is SGDLS and CDR2 YYNGEE. Trimming removed 3 bases from V and 4 bases from J, with 22 bases in between. The CDR3 has 17 residues. The CDR3 DNA follows: TGTGCCAGCAGCGGATACAGGGTCGTTGACGGGGCCACTGAAGCTTTCTTT. Protein product: CASSGYRVVDGATEAFF.

This chain uses TRBV3-1 (or the pseudogene TRBV3-2) with TRBJ1-6, with D uncertain. CDR1 and CDR2 from the germline V gene are LGHDT and YNNKEL (reference sequence). This CDR3 has 14 residues. With 2 bases removed from V and 6 bases from J, the gap between germline ends came to 8 bases. In DNA form, the CDR3 reads TGTGCCAGCAGCCAACCAGGCAGTAATTCACCCCTCCACTTT. This gives the protein CASSQPGSNSPLHF.

This clone showed up just a few times. The rearrangement links TRBV10-3 to TRBJ2-7; 8 nucleotides align to TRBD1. The CDR3 is 13 amino acids. Germline CDR1 is ENHRY and CDR2 is SYGVKD. Germline trimming cut 6 bases from V and 2 bases from J; bases unmatched to any gene: 3. CDR3 nucleotide sequence: TGTGCCATCAGAGGACAGGGTACCTACGAGCAGTACTTC. Translating gives CAIRGQGTYEQYF.

The chain links TRBV30 to TRBJ2-1; 7 positions match TRBD1. Germline loops: CDR1 GTSNPN, CDR2 SVGIG (reference sequence). The V segment lost 3 bases and the J segment 9 bases; nucleotides outside the gene matches: 8. There are 13 residues in the CDR3. The CDR3 coding sequence is TGTGCCTGGAGCGAGACAGGGCGCGGTGAGCAGTTCTTC. Translation gives CAWSETGRGEQFF.

This sequence joins TRBV19 and TRBJ2-7, with TRBD2 matching over 10 bases. Germline lookup yields CDR1 LNHDA and CDR2 SQIVND (reference sequence). The CDR3 is 15 residues long. Unmatched junction bases numbered 8, after V lost 6 bases and J lost 3 bases. CDR3 coding DNA: TGTGCCAGTAGCTGGACTAGCGGAAATCTCTACGAGCAGTACTTC. This gives the protein CASSWTSGNLYEQYF.

This clone has a handful of counts. The genes are TRBV5-4 and TRBJ2-7, with TRBD1 as a possible D gene (5 bases). The germline gives CDR1 SGHNT, CDR2 YYREEE (reference sequence). The CDR3 totals 14 residues. The V and J ends lost 4 bases and 3 bases respectively, with 14 bases between them. The CDR3 coding sequence is TGTGCCAGCAGCAACCTAGACAGACACTACGAGCAGTACTTC. Protein product: CASSNLDRHYEQYF.

The chain combines TRBV2 with TRBJ2-1, with 14 bases lining up with TRBD2. From germline, CDR1 is SNHLY and CDR2 FYNNEI. J was trimmed by 8 bases and V by 4 bases; bases with no gene match: 1. CDR3 length: 14 residues. CDR3 coding DNA: TGTGCCAGCAGTGGGACTAGCGGGAGGTATGAGCAGTTCTTC. Its translation: CASSGTSGRYEQFF.

The chain recombines TRBV4-2 with TRBJ2-1; TRBD2 agrees at 7 bases. The germline V gene encodes CDR1 LGHNA and CDR2 YNFKEQ. The CDR3 is 16 amino acids. With V trimmed by 2 bases and J by 4 bases, 8 bases remained unmatched. CDR3 DNA: TGTGCCAGCAGCCAAAATCTAGCGGCCCTTTACAATGAGCAGTTCTTC. This translates into CASSQNLAALYNEQFF.

This rearrangement joins TRBV10-3 to TRBJ2-5; 13 nucleotides line up with TRBD2. V lost 2 bases and J lost 5; bases outside the gene matches: 2. Looked up from germline, CDR1 is ENHRY and CDR2 is SYGVKD. The CDR3 spans 15 residues. In DNA form, the CDR3 reads TGTGCCATCAGTGAGGGACTAGCGGGAGTCGAGACCCAGTACTTC. It specifies CAISEGLAGVETQYF.